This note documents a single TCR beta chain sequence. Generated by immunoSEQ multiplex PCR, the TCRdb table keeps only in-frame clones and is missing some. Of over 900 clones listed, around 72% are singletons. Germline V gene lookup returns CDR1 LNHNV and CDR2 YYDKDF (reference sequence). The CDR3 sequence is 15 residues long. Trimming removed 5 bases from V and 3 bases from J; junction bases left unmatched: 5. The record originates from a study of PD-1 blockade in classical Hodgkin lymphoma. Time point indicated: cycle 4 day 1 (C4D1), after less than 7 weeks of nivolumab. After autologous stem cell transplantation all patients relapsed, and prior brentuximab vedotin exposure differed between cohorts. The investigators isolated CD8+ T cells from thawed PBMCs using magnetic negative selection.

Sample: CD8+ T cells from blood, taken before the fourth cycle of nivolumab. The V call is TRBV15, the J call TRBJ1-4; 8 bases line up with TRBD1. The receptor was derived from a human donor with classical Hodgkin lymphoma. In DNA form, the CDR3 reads TGTGCCACCAGCTTGGGACAGGTCGCTAATGAAAAACTGTTTTTT. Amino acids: CATSLGQVANEKLFF.